This T cell receptor beta chain was retrieved from a study of Ad26.COV2.S vaccination and SARS-CoV-2 variants (dated by TCRdb to about 2021). The study in broad terms: Vaccine-arm donors came from COV1001, a multicentre, randomized, double-blind, placebo-controlled phase I-IIa trial of Ad26.COV2.S in healthy adults. A total of 32 samples were included in the TCR-sequenced set, comprising around 20 Ad26.COV2.S vaccine recipients, 5 placebo recipients and 8 SARS-CoV-2 convalescent individuals. The specificity and breadth of SARS-CoV-2-reactive T cell receptors after Ad26.COV2.S vaccination were assessed by TCRbeta repertoire sequencing. Trial participants were randomized into five groups of five: low-dose or high-dose Ad26.COV2.S given once or twice, or placebo on both occasions. Ad26.COV2.S was administered intramuscularly at 5 x 10^10 or 1 x 10^11 viral particles, either as a single shot or as two shots given 56 days apart. Investigators remained blinded to trial group allocation during experiments and outcome assessment. The study at large found these results: Comparable non-spike TCR breadth was observed between vaccine and placebo recipients, consistent with only spike being contained in the vaccine. Substantial breadth of spike-specific CD8+ and CD4+ T cell responses was reported after vaccination. The study was not powered to compare responses between vaccine doses or regimens. The authors noted that total T cell responses may have been underestimated by the TCR breadth and depth analyses. Compared with placebo recipients, Ad26.COV2.S recipients showed higher spike-specific TCR breadth (P = 0.0014).

Concerning this clone itself: No cognate antigen has been identified for it. Base qualities are not provided; no much larger clone lies one nucleotide away.

The immunoSEQ Assay was used to sequence TCRbeta CDR3 regions. After extraction, genomic DNA underwent amplification by bias-controlled multiplex PCR, followed by high-throughput sequencing. The authors processed their data as follows. To quantify the absolute abundance of each unique TCRbeta CDR3 region, sequences were collapsed and filtered. T cell fraction was estimated by normalization of TCRbeta template counts to usable DNA, with usable DNA being measured through amplification of reference genes present in all nucleated cells. Repertoire TCRs were annotated as SARS-CoV-2-specific when V gene, CDR3 amino acid sequence and J gene were exactly matched to a known reactive TCR set. The reference SARS-CoV-2 TCR set came from MIRA and was filtered for enrichment in COVID-19-positive ImmuneCODE repertoires, removing public or cross-reactive TCRs. Drawing on the MIRA antigens, annotated TCRs were analysed further at the level of specific ORF or position within ORF. Breadth was defined as annotated unique rearrangements over total unique productive rearrangements; depth was the summed frequency of those rearrangements. TCR breadth was compared between groups using two-sided Wilcoxon rank-sum tests. Entries here come from immuneACCESS through TCRdb and include only in-frame sequences with V and J called. Some clones fail to appear in such tables; in the studies checked, an unresolved V gene covers under half of the shortfall, and the cause of the remainder is unknown. The V and J calls and clone size were taken over from that table, and D and trimming were inferred from the DNA. Present in this sample are hundreds of thousands of clones, less than 90% of which were seen just once. The ten top clones hold roughly a tenth of the sample.

The sample's treatment or condition label, decoded: some 20 received Ad26.COV2.S at low or high dose, single or two shots; several received placebo; per-sample allocation not given. For vaccine and placebo recipients, the sequenced repertoires came from samples collected on day 63 after the first injection. Between 29 July and 7 August 2020, Cohort 1b enrolled some 25 adults aged 18-55 years at one site in Boston, USA. Ad26.COV2.S was a replication-incompetent adenovirus type 26 vector that expressed a prefusion-stabilized SARS-CoV-2 spike protein derived from the original Wuhan strain. The sequence came from a person aged 18-60 years who received the Ad26.COV2.S COVID-19 vaccine or a placebo. The sample here was peripheral blood, taken in a trial of Ad26.COV2.S vaccine versus placebo.

The CDR3 region: CASSPPASRNTEAFF. The DNA is as follows: TGTGCCAGCTCACCACCGGCCAGTAGGAACACTGAAGCTTTCTTT. The chain joins TRBV18 to TRBJ1-1; the D gene cannot be resolved reliably. The germline V gene yields KGHSH for CDR1 and LQKENI for CDR2. V and J are truncated by 0 bases and 1 base respectively, leaving an intervening sequence of 9 bases. The CDR3 covers 15 residues, taking in both the cysteine and the phenylalanine. The only DNA kept is the CDR3, 45 bases in frame from the first base.